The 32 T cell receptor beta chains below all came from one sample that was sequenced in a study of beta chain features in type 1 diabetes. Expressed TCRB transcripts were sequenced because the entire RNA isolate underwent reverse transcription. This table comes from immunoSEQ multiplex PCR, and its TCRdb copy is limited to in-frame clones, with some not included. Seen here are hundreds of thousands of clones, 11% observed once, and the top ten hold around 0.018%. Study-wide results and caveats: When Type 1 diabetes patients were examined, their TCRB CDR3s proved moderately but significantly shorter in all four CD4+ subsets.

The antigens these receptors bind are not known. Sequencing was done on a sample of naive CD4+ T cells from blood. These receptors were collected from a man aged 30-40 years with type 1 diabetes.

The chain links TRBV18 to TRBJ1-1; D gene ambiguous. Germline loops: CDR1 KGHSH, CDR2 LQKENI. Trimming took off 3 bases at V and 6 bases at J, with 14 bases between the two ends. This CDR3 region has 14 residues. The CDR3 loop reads CASSPLVERAEAFF. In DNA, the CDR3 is TGTGCCAGCTCACCCTTGGTTGAACGGGCTGAAGCTTTCTTT.

CDR3 in DNA: TGCGCCAGCAGCTTGGTGGCAGAAGAGACCCAGTACTTC. This encodes CASSLVAEETQYF. The V call is TRBV5-1, the J call TRBJ2-5; D is ambiguous. CDR1 and CDR2 (germline): SGHRS, YFSETQ. The CDR3 consists of 13 residues. V was clipped by 0 bases and J by 3 bases, with 6 bases between them.

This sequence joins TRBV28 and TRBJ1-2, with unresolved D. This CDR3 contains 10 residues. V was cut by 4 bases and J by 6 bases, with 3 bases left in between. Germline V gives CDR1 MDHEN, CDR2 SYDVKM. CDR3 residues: CASSSNGYTF. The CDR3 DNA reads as TGTGCCAGCAGTTCAAATGGCTACACCTTC.

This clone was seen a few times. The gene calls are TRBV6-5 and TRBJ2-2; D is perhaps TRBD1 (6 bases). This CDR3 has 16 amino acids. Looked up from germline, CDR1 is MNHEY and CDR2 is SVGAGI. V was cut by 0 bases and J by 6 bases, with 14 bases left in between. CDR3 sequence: CASSYSRGFRAGELFF. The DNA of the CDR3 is TGTGCCAGCAGTTACTCGAGGGGGTTCAGGGCCGGGGAGCTGTTTTTT.

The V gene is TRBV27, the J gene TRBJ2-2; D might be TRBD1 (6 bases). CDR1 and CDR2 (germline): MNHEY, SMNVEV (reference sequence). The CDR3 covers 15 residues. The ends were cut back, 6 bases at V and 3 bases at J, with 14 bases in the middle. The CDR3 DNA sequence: TGTGCCAGCAGACTCAGGGGCTCCGACACCGGGGAGCTGTTTTTT. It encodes CASRLRGSDTGELFF.

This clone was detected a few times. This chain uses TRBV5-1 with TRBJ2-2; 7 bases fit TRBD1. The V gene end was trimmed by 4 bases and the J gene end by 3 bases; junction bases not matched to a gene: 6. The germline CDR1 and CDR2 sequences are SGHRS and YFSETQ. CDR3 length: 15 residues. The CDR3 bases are TGCGCCAGCAGCACGGGACAGCCTTACACCGGGGAGCTGTTTTTT. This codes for CASSTGQPYTGELFF.

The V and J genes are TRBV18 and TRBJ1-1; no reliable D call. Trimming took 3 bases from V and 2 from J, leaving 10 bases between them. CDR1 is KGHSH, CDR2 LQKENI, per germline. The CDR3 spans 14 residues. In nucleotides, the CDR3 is TGTGCCAGCTCACCTACAGCAGCCAACACTGAAGCTTTCTTT. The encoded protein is CASSPTAANTEAFF.

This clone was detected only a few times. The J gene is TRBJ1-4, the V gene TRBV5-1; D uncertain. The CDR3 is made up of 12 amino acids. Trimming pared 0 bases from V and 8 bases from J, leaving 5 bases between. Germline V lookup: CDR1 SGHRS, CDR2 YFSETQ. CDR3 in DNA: TGCGCCAGCAGCTTGGAGAGGGAAAAACTGTTTTTT. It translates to CASSLEREKLFF.

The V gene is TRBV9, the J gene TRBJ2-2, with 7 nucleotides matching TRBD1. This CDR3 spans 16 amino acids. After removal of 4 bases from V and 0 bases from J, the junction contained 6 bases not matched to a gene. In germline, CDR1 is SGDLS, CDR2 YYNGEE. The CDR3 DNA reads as TGTGCCAGCAGCAGAACCGGGACAGCGAACACCGGGGAGCTGTTTTTT. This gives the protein CASSRTGTANTGELFF.

CDR3: CASSPGVYSNQPQHF. CDR3 DNA sequence: TGTGCCAGCAGCCCGGGGGTTTATAGCAATCAGCCCCAGCATTTT. The V and J genes are TRBV6-6 and TRBJ1-5, with a tentative D call TRBD1 (5 bases). V lost 6 bases and J lost 0, with 12 bases in between. This CDR3 has 15 amino acids. Germline CDR1 is MNHNY and CDR2 is SVGAGI (reference sequence).

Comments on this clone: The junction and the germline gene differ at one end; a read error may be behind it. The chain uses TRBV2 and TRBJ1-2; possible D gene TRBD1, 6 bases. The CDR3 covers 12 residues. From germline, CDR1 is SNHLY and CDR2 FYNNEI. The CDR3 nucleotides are TGTGCCAGCAGTGACCCCCCCGTCCCAGGGGACTTC. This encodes CASSDPPVPGDF.

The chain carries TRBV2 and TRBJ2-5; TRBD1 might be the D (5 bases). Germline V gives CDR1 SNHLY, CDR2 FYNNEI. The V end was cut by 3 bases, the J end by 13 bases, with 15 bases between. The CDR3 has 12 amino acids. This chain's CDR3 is CASSEVAGPGYF. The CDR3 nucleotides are TGTGCCAGCAGTGAGGTAGCAGGGCCTGGGTACTTC.

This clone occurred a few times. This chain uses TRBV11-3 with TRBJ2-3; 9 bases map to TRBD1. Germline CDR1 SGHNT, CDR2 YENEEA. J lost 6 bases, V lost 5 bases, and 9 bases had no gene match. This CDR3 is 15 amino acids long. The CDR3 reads CASSAGTGMGDTQYF. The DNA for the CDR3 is TGTGCCAGCAGCGCCGGGACAGGGATGGGTGATACGCAGTATTTT.

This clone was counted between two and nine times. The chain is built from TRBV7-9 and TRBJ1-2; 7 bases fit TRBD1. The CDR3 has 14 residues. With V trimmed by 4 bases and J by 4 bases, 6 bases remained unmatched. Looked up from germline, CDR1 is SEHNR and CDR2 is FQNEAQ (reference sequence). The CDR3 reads CASSSLTGFYGYTF. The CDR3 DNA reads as TGTGCCAGCAGCTCCTTGACAGGGTTCTATGGCTACACCTTC.

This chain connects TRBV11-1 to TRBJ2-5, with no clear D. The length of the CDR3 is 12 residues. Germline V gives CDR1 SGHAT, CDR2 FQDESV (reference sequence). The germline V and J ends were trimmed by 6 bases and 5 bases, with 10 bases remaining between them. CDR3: CASRSNGETQYF. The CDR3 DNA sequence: TGTGCCAGCAGGTCTAACGGGGAGACCCAGTACTTC. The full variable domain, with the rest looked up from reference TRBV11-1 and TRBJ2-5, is EAEVAQSPRYKITEKSQAVAFWCDPISGHATLYWYRQILGQGPELLVQFQDESVVDDSQLPKDRFSAERLKGVDSTLKIQPAELGDSAMYLCASRSNGETQYFGPGTRLLVL.

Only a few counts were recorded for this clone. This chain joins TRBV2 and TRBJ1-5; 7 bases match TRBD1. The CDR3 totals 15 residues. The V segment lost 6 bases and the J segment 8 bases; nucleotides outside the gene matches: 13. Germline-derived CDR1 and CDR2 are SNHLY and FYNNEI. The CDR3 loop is CASRPDRVVGKPQHF. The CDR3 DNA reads TGTGCCAGCAGGCCCGACAGGGTCGTAGGCAAGCCCCAGCATTTT.

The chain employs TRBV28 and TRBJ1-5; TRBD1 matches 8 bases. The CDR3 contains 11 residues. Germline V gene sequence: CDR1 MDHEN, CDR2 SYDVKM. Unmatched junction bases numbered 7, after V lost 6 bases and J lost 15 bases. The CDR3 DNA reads TGTGCCAGCAGCTCCGGGACAGGATTGCATTTT. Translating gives CASSSGTGLHF. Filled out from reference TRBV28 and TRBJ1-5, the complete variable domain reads DVKVTQSSRYLVKRTGEKVFLECVQDMDHENMFWYRQDPGLGLRLIYFSYDVKMKEKGDIPEGYSVSREKKERFSLILESASTNQTSMYLCASSSGTGLHFGDGTRLSIL.

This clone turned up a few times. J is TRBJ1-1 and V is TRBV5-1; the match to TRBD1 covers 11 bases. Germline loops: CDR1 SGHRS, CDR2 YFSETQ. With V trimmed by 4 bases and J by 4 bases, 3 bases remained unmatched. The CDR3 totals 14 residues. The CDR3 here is CASSGGTGGTEAFF. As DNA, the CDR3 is TGCGCCAGCAGCGGGGGGACAGGGGGCACTGAAGCTTTCTTT. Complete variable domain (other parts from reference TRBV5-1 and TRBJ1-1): KAGVTQTPRYLIKTRGQQVTLSCSPISGHRSVSWYQQTPGQGLQFLFEYFSETQRNKGNFPGRFSGRQFSNSRSEMNVSTLELGDSALYLCASSGGTGGTEAFFGQGTRLTVV.

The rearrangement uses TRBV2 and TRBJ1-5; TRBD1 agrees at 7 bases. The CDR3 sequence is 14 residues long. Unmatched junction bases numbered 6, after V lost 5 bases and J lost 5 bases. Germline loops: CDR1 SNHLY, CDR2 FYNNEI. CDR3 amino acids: CASSIDREDQPQHF. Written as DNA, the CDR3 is TGTGCCAGCAGTATTGACAGGGAAGATCAGCCCCAGCATTTT.

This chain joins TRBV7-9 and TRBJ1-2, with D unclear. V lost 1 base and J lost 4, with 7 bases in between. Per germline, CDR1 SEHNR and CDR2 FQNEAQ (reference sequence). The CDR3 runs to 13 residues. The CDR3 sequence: CASSLEQRYGYTF. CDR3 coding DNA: TGTGCCAGCAGCTTAGAGCAACGCTATGGCTACACCTTC.

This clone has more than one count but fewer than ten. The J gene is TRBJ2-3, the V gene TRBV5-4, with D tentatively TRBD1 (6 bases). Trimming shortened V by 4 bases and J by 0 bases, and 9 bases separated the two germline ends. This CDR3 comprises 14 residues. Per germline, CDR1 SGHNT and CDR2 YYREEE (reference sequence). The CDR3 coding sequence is TGTGCCAGCAGCCGGACAGCTAGCACAGATACGCAGTATTTT. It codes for CASSRTASTDTQYF.

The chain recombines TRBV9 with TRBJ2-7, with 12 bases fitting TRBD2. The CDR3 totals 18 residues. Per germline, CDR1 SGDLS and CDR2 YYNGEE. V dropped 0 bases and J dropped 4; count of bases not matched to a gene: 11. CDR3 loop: CASSVGVTSGGPGYEQYF. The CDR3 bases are TGTGCCAGCAGCGTAGGGGTGACTAGCGGGGGACCAGGGTACGAGCAGTACTTC.

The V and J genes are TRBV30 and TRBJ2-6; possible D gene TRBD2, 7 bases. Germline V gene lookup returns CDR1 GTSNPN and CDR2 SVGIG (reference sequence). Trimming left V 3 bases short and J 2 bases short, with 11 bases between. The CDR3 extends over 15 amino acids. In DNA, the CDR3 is TGTGCCTGGAGCAAGGGGGGGGCTGGGGCCAACGTCCTGACTTTC. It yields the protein CAWSKGGAGANVLTF. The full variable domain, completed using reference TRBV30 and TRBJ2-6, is SQTIHQWPATLVQPVGSPLSLECTVEGTSNPNLYWYRQAAGRGLQLLFYSVGIGQISSEVPQNLSASRPQDRQFILSSKKLLLSDSGFYLCAWSKGGAGANVLTFGAGSRLTVL.

CDR3 DNA sequence: TGTGCCAGCAGTTTTTACGCACTGCCTACCCAGTACTTC. Protein sequence: CASSFYALPTQYF. The chain uses TRBV28 and TRBJ2-5; D gene unclear. Trimming shortened V by 3 bases and J by 8 bases, and 13 bases separated the two germline ends. The germline V gene has CDR1 MDHEN and CDR2 SYDVKM. CDR3 length: 13 residues.

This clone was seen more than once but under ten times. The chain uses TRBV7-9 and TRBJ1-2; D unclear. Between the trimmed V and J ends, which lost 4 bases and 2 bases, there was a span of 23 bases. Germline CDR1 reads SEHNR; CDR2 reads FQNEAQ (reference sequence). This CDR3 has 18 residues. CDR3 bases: TGTGCCAGCAGCTCGAGGGCCGAGGGCTGGCCCCCAAACTATGGCTACACCTTC. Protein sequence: CASSSRAEGWPPNYGYTF.

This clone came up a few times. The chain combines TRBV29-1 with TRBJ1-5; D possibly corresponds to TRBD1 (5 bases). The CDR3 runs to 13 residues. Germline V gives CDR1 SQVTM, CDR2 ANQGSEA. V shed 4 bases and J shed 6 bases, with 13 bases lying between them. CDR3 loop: CSVVQGMGQPQHF. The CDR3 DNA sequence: TGCAGCGTTGTCCAGGGTATGGGTCAGCCCCAGCATTTT. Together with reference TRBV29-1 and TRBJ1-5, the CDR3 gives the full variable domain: SAVISQKPSRDICQRGTSLTIQCQVDSQVTMMFWYRQQPGQSLTLIATANQGSEATYESGFVIDKFPISRPNLTFSTLTVSNMSPEDSSIYLCSVVQGMGQPQHFGDGTRLSIL.

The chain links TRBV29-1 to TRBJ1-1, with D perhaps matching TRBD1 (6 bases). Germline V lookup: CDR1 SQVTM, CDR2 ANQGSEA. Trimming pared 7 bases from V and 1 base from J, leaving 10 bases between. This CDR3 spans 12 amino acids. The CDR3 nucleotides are TGCAGCGCTGGACAGCCGAACACTGAAGCTTTCTTT. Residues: CSAGQPNTEAFF.

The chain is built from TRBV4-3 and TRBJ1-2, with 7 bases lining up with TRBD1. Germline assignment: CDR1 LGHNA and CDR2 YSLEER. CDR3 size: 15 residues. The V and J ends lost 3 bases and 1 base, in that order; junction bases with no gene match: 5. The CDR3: CASSQDRPFNYGYTF. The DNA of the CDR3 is TGCGCCAGCAGCCAGGACAGGCCTTTTAACTATGGCTACACCTTC.

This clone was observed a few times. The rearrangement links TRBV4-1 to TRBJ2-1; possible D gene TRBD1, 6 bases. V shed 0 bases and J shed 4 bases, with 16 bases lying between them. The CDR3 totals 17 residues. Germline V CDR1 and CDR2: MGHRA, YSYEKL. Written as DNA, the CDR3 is TGCGCCAGCAGCCAAGATACGGGCGCAGGGGCTTACAATGAGCAGTTCTTC. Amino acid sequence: CASSQDTGAGAYNEQFF.

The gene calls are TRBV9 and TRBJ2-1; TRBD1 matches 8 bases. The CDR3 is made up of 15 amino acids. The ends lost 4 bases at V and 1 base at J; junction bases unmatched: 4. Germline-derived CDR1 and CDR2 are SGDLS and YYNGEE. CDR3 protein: CASSSGQGSYNEQFF. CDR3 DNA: TGTGCCAGCAGCTCCGGACAGGGATCCTACAATGAGCAGTTCTTC.

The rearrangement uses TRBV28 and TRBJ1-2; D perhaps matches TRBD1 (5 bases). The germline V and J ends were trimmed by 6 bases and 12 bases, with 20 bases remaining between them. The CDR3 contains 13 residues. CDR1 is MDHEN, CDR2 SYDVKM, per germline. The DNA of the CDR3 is TGTGCCAGCAGCACCAACCAGGGAGGGGCCCACACCTTC. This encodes CASSTNQGGAHTF.

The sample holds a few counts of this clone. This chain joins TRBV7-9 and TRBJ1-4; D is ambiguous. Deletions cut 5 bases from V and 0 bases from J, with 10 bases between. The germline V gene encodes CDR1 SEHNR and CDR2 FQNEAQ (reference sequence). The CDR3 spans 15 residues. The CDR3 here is CASSRVFATNEKLFF. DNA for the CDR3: TGTGCCAGCAGCCGCGTTTTTGCAACTAATGAAAAACTGTTTTTT.